This TCR beta chain derives from a study of CD8 T cells in Susac syndrome (dated by TCRdb to the late 2010s). Background on the whole study: Whether CD8+ T cell activation and differentiation in Susac syndrome was antigen driven was tested using repertoire sequencing.

This clonotype was found a few times. The clone's antigen remains unknown. No qualities accompany the bases; no much larger clone lies one base away. RNA was extracted using the RNeasy kit, and roughly 0.45 to 1 ug of the RNA was reverse transcribed with random hexamers. The immunoSEQ multiplex PCR assay, which covers 54 Vbeta and 13 Jbeta segments, was used to amplify TCR beta CDR3 regions. PCR amplification bias was corrected using a synthetic template baseline for primer optimization and computational correction. On the authors' methods: Reads were assigned to V, D and J genes according to IMGT and analyzed in immunoSEQ Analyzer, with only productive sequences retained. Clonality was computed as one minus Shannon entropy normalized by log2 of the number of productive unique sequences. For each patient and control, public and private clones were evaluated within the 100 most prevalent clones. Clones were defined as Susac-specific when absent from the healthy and MS cohorts, from roughly 1,000 published viral clones and from other ImmuneACCESS disease sequences. TCRdb handled the public reads itself, with Q25 trimming in fastp and clone calling in MiXCR, and kept productive beta chains. Identical CDR3 proteins give one entry, which carries the most common genes and DNA. The V and J calls shown here were made by TCRdb, not taken from the authors' results. This sample gives approximately 210,000 distinct CDR3 sequences in total; approximately 95% of them show up just once. The ten biggest clones cover roughly 0.1% of the sample.

Broad study findings and their caveats: The TCR sequencing and HLA analysis was acknowledged to have included a relatively small number of individuals.

V and J lose 3 bases and 1 base, and a span of 9 bases separates them. The CDR3 measures 14 amino acids from cysteine to phenylalanine. Only the CDR3 DNA is retained, 42 bases long and in frame from the first base. Peripheral blood CD8+ and CD4+ T cells from healthy donors, Susac syndrome patients and multiple sclerosis patients were profiled using high-throughput TCR beta sequencing. The multiple sclerosis controls were treatment-naive patients who had stable or active relapsing-remitting disease and met the revised McDonald criteria. Bulk CD8+ and CD4+ T cells were purified magnetically by negative isolation, whereas CD8+ TEMRA cells were enriched by FACS. Blood was collected in EDTA tubes and processed within 24 hours, with PBMCs isolated through density gradient centrifugation. PBMCs destined for TCR sequencing were cryopreserved in liquid nitrogen and later thawed in a 37 °C water bath. A purity of at least 90% was achieved for sorted or isolated CD4+, CD8+ and CD8+ TEMRA cells.

This TCR was recovered from a human donor with multiple sclerosis. Recombination joined TRBV12-3 or TRBV12-4 with TRBJ2-5, and possibly TRBD2, on 6 matching bases. Specimen: CD4+ T cells from PBMCs. The CDR3 is CASSFGGAQETQYF. The base sequence is TGTGCCAGCAGTTTCGGCGGGGCCCAAGAGACCCAGTACTTC.